The sequence of this T cell receptor beta chain was determined in a study of T cells in Graves' hyperthyroidism and ophthalmopathy. Regarding this clonotype: In this CDR3 the conserved last residue, phenylalanine or tryptophan, is missing, so a read error is likely.

Uncontrolled infection, other autoimmune disease, pregnancy or lactation led to exclusion. The diagnoses drew upon clinical symptoms, serum thyroxine and TRAb, thyroid ultrasound and orbital computed tomography. The source material, RNA transcripts, was used to amplify TCR beta CDR3 regions. During a first-round RT-PCR of the TCR CDR3, the HTBI primer set was used. Each CDR3 protein is one row after TCRdb ran MiXCR on the multiplex PCR reads. Of over 650,000 distinct CDR3 sequences listed, over 40% are singletons. The TCR sequence derives from an adult man with Graves' disease, either hyperthyroidism or ophthalmopathy (not recorded which). Material for sequencing was peripheral blood or thyroid tissue (not recorded which).

The CDR3 DNA follows: TGTGCCAGCAGTTTAGGGGGGCGCGGGGGCTACACCCTC. Its translation: CASSLGGRGGYTL. V and J are TRBV12-3 or TRBV12-4 and TRBJ1-2; a possible D gene is TRBD1 (6 bases). This CDR3 contains 13 residues. V was clipped by 1 base and J by 8 bases, with 11 bases between them.